This T cell receptor (beta chain) is from a study of cytomegalovirus exposure and HLA in healthy donors. The primer mix had 60 Vbeta and 13 Jbeta primers. TCRdb's table, derived via immunoSEQ multiplex PCR, lists solely in-frame clones and lacks some. The sample lists 150,000 or so clones, roughly three quarters occurring once. The CDR3 extends over 17 amino acids. V was clipped by 5 bases and J by 4 bases; unmatched bases: 11. Germline V gives CDR1 SEHNR, CDR2 FQNEAQ (reference sequence). Sample: PBMCs. This sequence originates from a woman between 50 and 59 years old in good health and CMV-seropositive. This chain uses TRBV7-9 with TRBJ1-4; TRBD1 matches at 9 bases. CDR3 sequence: CASSLTGGRLINEKLFF. DNA for the CDR3: TGTGCCAGCAGCCTTACAGGGGGCCGCCTCATTAATGAAAAACTGTTTTTT.